This paragraph reports one T cell receptor (beta chain). This record comes from a study of blood T cell repertoires in COVID-19. Across the study: Sample material is recorded as cDNA or gDNA derived from T cells, B-cell-depleted T cells, or PBMCs.

Original methodology: Reference gene primer amplification yielded estimated nucleated cell counts. Clones were read by immunoSEQ multiplex PCR, and TCRdb kept only the in-frame ones, dropping some. That table gives V, J and clone size, and the DNA gave D and trimming. The repertoire has around 210,000 clones, around three quarters of them found once; the top ten carry 5.5%. The germline gives CDR1 MNHEY, CDR2 SVGAGI. The CDR3 length is 12 residues. Trimming removed 6 bases from V and 7 bases from J; junction bases left unmatched: 2. This clonotype originated in a woman in her 70s with acute or convalescent COVID-19. The sample taken for sequencing was peripheral blood. The J gene is TRBJ1-2, the V gene TRBV6-5; 10 bases match TRBD1. The CDR3 DNA sequence: TGTGCCAGCAGCCGGACAGGGGGTGGCTACACCTTC. Translation: CASSRTGGGYTF.